This T cell receptor beta chain was sequenced for a study of response to subunit inactivated influenza vaccine. Overall study findings and caveats: Each seasonal flu vaccination may recruit only limited new T cells, authors suggested.

TCRdb re-called the RT-PCR reads through MiXCR, storing one row per CDR3 protein. Of over 650,000 distinct CDR3 sequences in the sample, 15% to 20% were seen once. Germline loops: CDR1 LGHNA, CDR2 YNFKEQ. V lost 0 bases to trimming and J lost 2 bases; unmatched junction nucleotides: 10. The CDR3 runs to 18 residues. This clonotype was counted only a few times. Its specificity is unknown. The rearrangement uses TRBV4-2 and TRBJ2-5; 9 bases are shared with TRBD2. Source: PBMCs from blood, taken more than 4 days after vaccination. The sequence was obtained from a man between 45 and 60 years old who received an inactivated influenza vaccine. CDR3 region: CASSQDWMASGAQETQYF. In nucleotides, the CDR3 is TGTGCCAGCAGCCAAGATTGGATGGCTAGCGGGGCTCAAGAGACCCAGTACTTC.